The 25 T cell receptor beta chains below were found in one sample sequenced in a study of blood T cell repertoires in COVID-19. Some clones are missing from TCRdb's copy, which holds only in-frame ones; the method was immunoSEQ multiplex PCR. The profile shows hundreds of thousands of clones, 83% of them singletons. The sample was peripheral blood. Every receptor here comes from a woman in her fifties or sixties with acute or convalescent COVID-19.

The rearrangement links TRBV28 to TRBJ1-1; no clear D gene. Trimming cost V 6 bases and J 3 bases, with 11 bases left between them. This CDR3 contains 13 residues. Germline CDR1 is MDHEN and CDR2 is SYDVKM. CDR3 region: CASSPRLHTEAFF. CDR3 nucleotide sequence: TGTGCCAGCAGCCCACGACTTCACACTGAAGCTTTCTTT.

The CDR3 nucleotides are TGTGCCAGCAGTGAGTTGGCAGGAGGGGGCACAGATACGCAGTATTTT. Translation gives CASSELAGGGTDTQYF. The chain recombines TRBV2 with TRBJ2-3; the D gene is possibly TRBD2 (6 bases). The germline CDR1 and CDR2 sequences are SNHLY and FYNNEI. V was shortened by 3 bases and J by 1 base, with 14 bases between the two germline ends. This CDR3 has 16 amino acids.

This sequence joins TRBV7-6 and TRBJ2-3, with D unclear. Germline-derived CDR1 and CDR2 are SGHVS and FNYEAQ. The CDR3 is made up of 17 amino acids. The germline V and J ends were trimmed by 2 bases and 2 bases, with 17 bases remaining between them. CDR3 sequence: CASSLILGRPFTDTQYF. In nucleotides, the CDR3 is TGTGCCAGCAGCTTAATCCTAGGCAGACCGTTCACAGATACGCAGTATTTT.

The J gene is TRBJ1-2, the V gene TRBV2, with 8 bases matching TRBD1. The CDR3 has 15 amino acids. Trimming removed 5 bases from V and 7 bases from J; junction bases left unmatched: 12. The germline CDR1 and CDR2 sequences are SNHLY and FYNNEI. In DNA, the CDR3 is TGTGCCAGCAGTATTACCGGACAGGGATGGTTTGGCTACACCTTC. As protein: CASSITGQGWFGYTF.

The chain employs TRBV11-2 and TRBJ2-1; 7 nucleotides match TRBD2. V was clipped by 0 bases and J by 9 bases; unmatched bases: 11. Germline V gives CDR1 SGHAT, CDR2 FQNNGV. The CDR3 is made up of 16 amino acids. The CDR3 DNA follows: TGTGCCAGCAGCTTAGATGGGGCTAGCTCGGGGGGTGAGCAGTTCTTC. This translates into CASSLDGASSGGEQFF.

V and J are TRBV19 and TRBJ2-2, with D perhaps TRBD2 (5 bases). Trimming stripped 3 bases from V and 5 bases from J, with 13 bases between. CDR3 size: 15 residues. Per germline, CDR1 LNHDA and CDR2 SQIVND (reference sequence). The DNA for the CDR3 is TGTGCCAGTAGTATCCTCCGGGGTAGTACCGGGGAGCTGTTTTTT. Its translation: CASSILRGSTGELFF. The variable domain in full, completed from reference TRBV19 and TRBJ2-2, reads DGGITQSPKYLFRKEGQNVTLSCEQNLNHDAMYWYRQDPGQGLRLIYYSQIVNDFQKGDIAEGYSVSREKKESFPLTVTSAQKNPTAFYLCASSILRGSTGELFFGEGSRLTVL.

The chain uses TRBV5-6 and TRBJ2-1; 8 positions match TRBD2. V was clipped by 0 bases and J by 4 bases; unmatched bases: 6. The CDR3 consists of 16 residues. Germline values: CDR1 SGHDT, CDR2 YYEEEE. The CDR3 sequence: CASSLALAGFYNEQFF. DNA of the CDR3: TGTGCCAGCAGCTTGGCATTAGCGGGATTTTACAATGAGCAGTTCTTC. Full variable domain (outside the CDR3, taken from reference TRBV5-6 and TRBJ2-1): DAGVTQSPTHLIKTRGQQVTLRCSPKSGHDTVSWYQQALGQGPQFIFQYYEEEERQRGNFPDRFSGHQFPNYSSELNVNALLLGDSALYLCASSLALAGFYNEQFFGPGTRLTVL.

This clone was observed once. V usage is TRBV11-2 and J usage is TRBJ2-1; tentatively, D is TRBD2 (6 bases). Trimming cost V 2 bases and J 9 bases, with 8 bases left between them. This CDR3 region has 12 residues. In germline, CDR1 is SGHAT, CDR2 FQNNGV. The CDR3: CASSLLGGEQFF. The CDR3 nucleotides are TGTGCCAGCAGCTTATTGGGAGGTGAGCAGTTCTTC.

This chain connects TRBV14 to TRBJ2-1; a possible D gene is TRBD1 (5 bases). Germline CDR1 reads SGHDN; CDR2 reads FVKESK. There are 16 residues in the CDR3. The ends were cut back, 4 bases at V and 8 bases at J, with 21 bases in the middle. CDR3 nucleotide sequence: TGTGCCAGCAGCCCCCGGATTGGGGCCTCATCGGATGAGCAGTTCTTC. It is translated as CASSPRIGASSDEQFF.

The rearrangement uses TRBV7-2 and TRBJ2-5; TRBD1 might be the D (5 bases). V was cut by 8 bases and J by 3 bases, with 13 bases left in between. Germline CDR1 SGHTA, CDR2 FQGNSA. The CDR3 length is 13 residues. The CDR3 protein is CASHMIGEETQYF. The DNA for the CDR3 is TGTGCCAGCCATATGATAGGGGAAGAGACCCAGTACTTC.

The chain recombines TRBV28 with TRBJ2-7, with 12 positions matching TRBD2. V lost 2 bases, J lost 1 base, and 3 bases stayed unmatched. The CDR3 consists of 16 residues. Germline CDR1 and CDR2: MDHEN and SYDVKM. The CDR3 here is CASSLLAGGRSYEQYF. The CDR3 DNA follows: TGTGCCAGCAGTTTACTAGCGGGAGGGAGGTCCTACGAGCAGTACTTC.

The J gene is TRBJ2-1, the V gene TRBV5-1; 8 bases agree with TRBD2. After removal of 2 bases from V and 2 bases from J, the junction contained 6 bases not matched to a gene. Germline CDR1 SGHRS, CDR2 YFSETQ. The length of the CDR3 is 16 residues. The CDR3 DNA is TGCGCCAGCAGCTTCGGGACTAGGTTCACCTACAATGAGCAGTTCTTC. It yields the protein CASSFGTRFTYNEQFF.

In its sample, this clone was seen many times. The rearrangement uses TRBV6-5 and TRBJ1-1; 7 bases align to TRBD1. The germline V gene encodes CDR1 MNHEY and CDR2 SVGAGI. J gave up 9 bases and V 6 bases, and 16 bases lay outside the gene matches. The CDR3 length is 15 residues. CDR3 sequence reads: CASRSRQGLFLQAFF. The CDR3 DNA reads TGTGCCAGCAGATCTAGACAGGGCCTGTTCCTACAAGCTTTCTTT.

V is TRBV10-3 and J is TRBJ1-1; the D is unclear. The length of the CDR3 is 13 residues. Germline CDR1 ENHRY, CDR2 SYGVKD. V was cut by 10 bases and J by 0 bases, with 12 bases left in between. CDR3 nucleotides: TGTGCCACCCGGGAGGGTTTGAACACTGAAGCTTTCTTT. Its translation is CATREGLNTEAFF.

The sample holds a few counts of this clone. The rearrangement uses TRBV9 and TRBJ2-7; maybe TRBD1 (5 bases). Germline CDR1 and CDR2: SGDLS and YYNGEE. V lost 7 bases and J 2 bases, leaving 16 bases between the germline ends. CDR3 size: 14 residues. The CDR3 reads CASPGRRSPYEQYF. In nucleotides, the CDR3 is TGTGCCAGCCCAGGGCGAAGGTCCCCCTACGAGCAGTACTTC. Full variable domain (outside the CDR3, taken from reference TRBV9 and TRBJ2-7): DSGVTQTPKHLITATGQRVTLRCSPRSGDLSVYWYQQSLDQGLQFLIQYYNGEERAKGNILERFSAQQFPDLHSELNLSSLELGDSALYFCASPGRRSPYEQYFGPGTRLTVT.

V and J are TRBV6-1 and TRBJ2-2; D possibly corresponds to TRBD1 (6 bases). The ends were cut back, 1 base at V and 7 bases at J, with 13 bases in the middle. CDR1 and CDR2 (germline): MNHNS, SASEGT. The CDR3 runs to 15 residues. CDR3 nucleotides: TGTGCCAGCAGTGAAGTGGACAGAGGGCACGGGGAGCTGTTTTTT. Translating it yields CASSEVDRGHGELFF.

The chain has TRBV30 and TRBJ2-7; possibly TRBD1 for D (5 bases). V dropped 2 bases and J dropped 2 bases, with 7 bases sitting between them. Germline V CDR1 and CDR2: GTSNPN, SVGIG (reference sequence). CDR3 length: 12 amino acids. CDR3 sequence (DNA): TGTGCCTGGAGTCTGGGGCCCTACGAGCAGTACTTC. Translating it yields CAWSLGPYEQYF.

This clone was seen only a few times. The rearrangement joins TRBV19 to TRBJ1-1, with 8 bases that match TRBD1. Germline V gives CDR1 LNHDA, CDR2 SQIVND (reference sequence). The V and J ends lost 4 bases and 3 bases, in that order; junction bases with no gene match: 7. The CDR3 spans 15 residues. The CDR3 nucleotides are TGTGCCAGTAGTAGCAGGGGGCCGGCGTACACTGAAGCTTTCTTT. Translation: CASSSRGPAYTEAFF.

The chain joins TRBV19 to TRBJ2-3; 9 bases fit TRBD2. J lost 6 bases, V lost 7 bases, and 11 bases had no gene match. The germline V gene encodes CDR1 LNHDA and CDR2 SQIVND (reference sequence). This CDR3 comprises 15 residues. The chain's CDR3 is CASKRASGMGDTQYF. CDR3 sequence (DNA): TGTGCCAGTAAAAGGGCTAGCGGGATGGGGGATACGCAGTATTTT.

The chain has TRBV19 and TRBJ1-5; D not resolved. This CDR3 is 13 amino acids long. The germline V gene has CDR1 LNHDA and CDR2 SQIVND (reference sequence). With 3 bases removed from V and 6 bases from J, the gap between germline ends came to 9 bases. This CDR3 reads CASSIALSQPQHF. As DNA, the CDR3 is TGTGCCAGTAGTATTGCCCTAAGTCAGCCCCAGCATTTT.

The chain combines TRBV12-3 or TRBV12-4 with TRBJ2-7; D gene uncertain. The V end was cut by 3 bases, the J end by 3 bases, with 6 bases between. The CDR3 contains 12 residues. This chain's CDR3 is CASSLRSYEQYF. The CDR3 nucleotides read TGTGCCAGCAGTTTGAGGAGCTACGAGCAGTACTTC.

The V and J genes are TRBV10-1 and TRBJ2-2; maybe TRBD2 (6 bases). CDR3 length: 16 residues. V dropped 4 bases and J dropped 7 bases, with 19 bases sitting between them. Per the germline V gene, CDR1 is WNHNN and CDR2 is SYGVQD (reference sequence). The CDR3 spells CASSVGGRGSDGELFF. CDR3 bases: TGCGCCAGCAGTGTTGGGGGGAGAGGTTCGGACGGGGAGCTGTTTTTT.

The chain links TRBV21-1 to TRBJ1-2; no DNA check was done on the table's D call, TRBD1. TRBV21-1 is tagged as a pseudogene. The length of the CDR3 is 12 residues. DNA for the CDR3: TGTGCCAGCAGGACAGGGGACTATGGCTACACCTTC. Encoded protein: CASRTGDYGYTF.

V is TRBV6-2 or TRBV6-3 and J is TRBJ2-1; D is undetermined. Trimming left V 5 bases short and J 4 bases short, with 9 bases between. The CDR3 runs 13 residues. The germline CDR1 and CDR2 sequences are MNHEY and SVGEGT. The CDR3 here is CASSSPRYNEQFF. For the CDR3, the DNA is TGTGCCAGCAGTAGCCCCCGGTACAATGAGCAGTTCTTC.

A word on this clone: Distinct nucleotide sequences in the sample also encode this CDR3. V gene TRBV11-3 combines with J gene TRBJ1-1; possibly TRBD1 for D (6 bases). Trimming left V 3 bases short and J 4 bases short, with 9 bases between. The germline V gene encodes CDR1 SGHNT and CDR2 YENEEA. This CDR3 has 13 amino acids. The CDR3 sequence is CASSLGASTEAFF. The CDR3 nucleotides are TGTGCCAGCAGCTTGGGGGCTAGCACTGAAGCTTTCTTT.